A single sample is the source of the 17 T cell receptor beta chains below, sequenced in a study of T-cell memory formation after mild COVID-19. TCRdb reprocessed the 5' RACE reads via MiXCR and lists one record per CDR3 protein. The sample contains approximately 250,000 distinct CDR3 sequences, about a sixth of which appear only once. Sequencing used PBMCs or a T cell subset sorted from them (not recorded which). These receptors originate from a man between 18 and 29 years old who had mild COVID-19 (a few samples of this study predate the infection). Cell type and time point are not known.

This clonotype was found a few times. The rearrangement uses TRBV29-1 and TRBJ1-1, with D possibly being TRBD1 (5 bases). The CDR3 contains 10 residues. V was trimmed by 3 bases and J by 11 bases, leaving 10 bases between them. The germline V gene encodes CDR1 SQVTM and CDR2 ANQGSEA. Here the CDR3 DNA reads TGCAGCGTTGAGGGGACGGGGGCTTTCTTT. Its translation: CSVEGTGAFF.

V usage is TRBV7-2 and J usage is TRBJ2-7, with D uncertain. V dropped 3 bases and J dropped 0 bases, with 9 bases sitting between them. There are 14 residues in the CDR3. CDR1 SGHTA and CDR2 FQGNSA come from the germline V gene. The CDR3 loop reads CASSFRISSYEQYF. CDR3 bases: TGTGCCAGCAGCTTCCGGATCAGCTCCTACGAGCAGTACTTC.

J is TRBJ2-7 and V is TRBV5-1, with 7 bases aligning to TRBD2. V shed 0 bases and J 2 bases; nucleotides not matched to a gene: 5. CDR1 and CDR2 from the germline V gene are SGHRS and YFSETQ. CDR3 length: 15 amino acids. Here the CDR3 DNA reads TGCGCCAGCAGCTTGGCCCGGGGGGAGGCCTACGAGCAGTACTTC. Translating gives CASSLARGEAYEQYF.

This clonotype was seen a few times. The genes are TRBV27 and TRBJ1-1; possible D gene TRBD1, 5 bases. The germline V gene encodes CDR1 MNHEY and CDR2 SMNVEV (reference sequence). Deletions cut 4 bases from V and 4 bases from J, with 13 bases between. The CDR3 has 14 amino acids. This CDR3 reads CASSSRQGTTEAFF. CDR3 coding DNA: TGTGCCAGCAGTTCGAGGCAGGGAACCACTGAAGCTTTCTTT.

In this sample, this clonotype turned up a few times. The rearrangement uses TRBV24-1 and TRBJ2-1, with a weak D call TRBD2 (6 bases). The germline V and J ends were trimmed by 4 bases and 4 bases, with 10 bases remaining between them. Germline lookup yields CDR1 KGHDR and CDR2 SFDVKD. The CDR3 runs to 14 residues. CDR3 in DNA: TGTGCCACCAGTGACGAGCGGGTGTACAATGAGCAGTTCTTC. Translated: CATSDERVYNEQFF.

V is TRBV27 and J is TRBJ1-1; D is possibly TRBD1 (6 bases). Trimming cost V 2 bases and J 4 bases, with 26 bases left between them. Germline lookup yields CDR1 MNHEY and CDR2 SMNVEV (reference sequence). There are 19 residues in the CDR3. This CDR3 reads CASSLRPPGHTGWVTEAFF. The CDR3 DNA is TGTGCCAGCAGTTTAAGACCCCCGGGACACACAGGTTGGGTCACTGAAGCTTTCTTT.

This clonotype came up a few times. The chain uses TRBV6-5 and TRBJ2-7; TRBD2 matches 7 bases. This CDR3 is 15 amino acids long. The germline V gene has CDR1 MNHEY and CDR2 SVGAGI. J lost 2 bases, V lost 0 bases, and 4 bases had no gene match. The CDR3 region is CASSYSRLAAYEQYF. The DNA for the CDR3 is TGTGCCAGCAGTTACTCTCGACTAGCTGCCTACGAGCAGTACTTC.

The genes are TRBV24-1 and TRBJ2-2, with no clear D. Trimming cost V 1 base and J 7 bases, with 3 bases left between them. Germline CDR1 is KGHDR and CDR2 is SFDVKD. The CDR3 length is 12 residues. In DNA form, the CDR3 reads TGTGCCACCAGTGATTTCCGCGGGGAGCTGTTTTTT. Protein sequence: CATSDFRGELFF.

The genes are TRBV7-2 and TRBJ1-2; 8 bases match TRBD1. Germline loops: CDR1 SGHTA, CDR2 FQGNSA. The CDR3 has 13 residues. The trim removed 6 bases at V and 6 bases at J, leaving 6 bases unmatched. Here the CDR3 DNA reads TGTGCCAGCAGTACCGGGACAGGAAATGGCTACACCTTC. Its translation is CASSTGTGNGYTF.

In nucleotides, the CDR3 is TGTGCCAGCGGGGGGGGCAGGGACGAGACCCAGTACTTC. Its protein product is CASGGGRDETQYF. J is TRBJ2-5 and V is TRBV9; perhaps TRBD2 as D (7 bases). Trimming shortened V by 7 bases and J by 5 bases, and 15 bases separated the two germline ends. This CDR3 contains 13 residues. Germline values: CDR1 SGDLS, CDR2 YYNGEE.

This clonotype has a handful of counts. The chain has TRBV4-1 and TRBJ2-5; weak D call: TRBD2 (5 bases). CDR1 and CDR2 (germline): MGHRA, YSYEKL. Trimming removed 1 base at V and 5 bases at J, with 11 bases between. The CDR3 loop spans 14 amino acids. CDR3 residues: CASSQALSGETQYF. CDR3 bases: TGCGCCAGCAGCCAAGCCTTATCGGGGGAGACCCAGTACTTC.

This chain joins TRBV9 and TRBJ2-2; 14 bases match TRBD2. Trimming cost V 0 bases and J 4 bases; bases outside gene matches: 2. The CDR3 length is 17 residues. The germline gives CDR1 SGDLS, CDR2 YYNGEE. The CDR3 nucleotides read TGTGCCAGCAGCGTAGTAGGACTAGCGGGGGGCACCGGGGAGCTGTTTTTT. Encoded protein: CASSVVGLAGGTGELFF.

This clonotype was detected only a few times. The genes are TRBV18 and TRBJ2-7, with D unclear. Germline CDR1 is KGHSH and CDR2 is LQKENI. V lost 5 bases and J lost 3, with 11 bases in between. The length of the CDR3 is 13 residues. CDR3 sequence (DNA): TGTGCCAGCTCAAGAGGACGGAGCTACGAGCAGTACGTC. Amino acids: CASSRGRSYEQYV.

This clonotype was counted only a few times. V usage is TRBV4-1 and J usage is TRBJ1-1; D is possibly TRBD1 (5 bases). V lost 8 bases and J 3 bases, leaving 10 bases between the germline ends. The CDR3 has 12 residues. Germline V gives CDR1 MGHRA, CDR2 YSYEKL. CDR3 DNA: TGCGCCAGCGGTAACAGGTACACTGAAGCTTTCTTT. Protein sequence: CASGNRYTEAFF.

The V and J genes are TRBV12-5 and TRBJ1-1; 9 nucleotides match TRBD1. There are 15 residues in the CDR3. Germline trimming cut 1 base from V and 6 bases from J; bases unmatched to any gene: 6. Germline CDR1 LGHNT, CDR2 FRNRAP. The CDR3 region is CASGLGGQGWAEAFF. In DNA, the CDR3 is TGTGCTAGTGGTTTGGGGGGACAGGGCTGGGCTGAAGCTTTCTTT.

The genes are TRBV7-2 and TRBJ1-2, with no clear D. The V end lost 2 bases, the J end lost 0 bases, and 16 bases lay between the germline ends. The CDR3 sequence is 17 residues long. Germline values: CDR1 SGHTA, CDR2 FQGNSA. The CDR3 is CASSLLLGNYANYGYTF. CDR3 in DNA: TGTGCCAGCAGCTTACTTTTGGGGAATTACGCTAACTATGGCTACACCTTC.

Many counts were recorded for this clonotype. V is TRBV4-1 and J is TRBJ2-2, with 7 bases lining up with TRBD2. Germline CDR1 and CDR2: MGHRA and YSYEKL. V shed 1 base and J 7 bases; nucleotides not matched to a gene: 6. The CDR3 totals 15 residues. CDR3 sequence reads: CASSQASGVDGELFF. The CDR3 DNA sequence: TGCGCCAGCAGCCAAGCAAGCGGGGTTGACGGGGAGCTGTTTTTT.